This record concerns one T cell receptor beta chain sequence. Its antigen is not known. The data derive from a study of beta chain features in type 1 diabetes. Study-wide results and caveats: All four CD4+ subsets from Type 1 diabetes patients carried moderately but significantly shorter TCRB CDR3s.

Expressed TCRB transcripts were sequenced because the isolated RNA had all been reverse transcribed beforehand. This table comes from immunoSEQ multiplex PCR, and its TCRdb copy is limited to in-frame clones, with some not included. The table lists about 160,000 clones, around 8.4% of them singletons. Sequenced: central memory CD4+ T cells from blood. This clonotype was sampled from a woman between 18 and 29 years old with type 1 diabetes.

CDR3 loop: CASSHQGDQPQHF. In DNA, the CDR3 is TGTGCCAGCAGTCACCAGGGGGATCAGCCCCAGCATTTT. This chain joins TRBV27 and TRBJ1-5; 7 bases match TRBD1. Trimming removed 5 bases from V and 5 bases from J; junction bases left unmatched: 3. This CDR3 has 13 amino acids. CDR1 is MNHEY, CDR2 SMNVEV, per germline (reference sequence).